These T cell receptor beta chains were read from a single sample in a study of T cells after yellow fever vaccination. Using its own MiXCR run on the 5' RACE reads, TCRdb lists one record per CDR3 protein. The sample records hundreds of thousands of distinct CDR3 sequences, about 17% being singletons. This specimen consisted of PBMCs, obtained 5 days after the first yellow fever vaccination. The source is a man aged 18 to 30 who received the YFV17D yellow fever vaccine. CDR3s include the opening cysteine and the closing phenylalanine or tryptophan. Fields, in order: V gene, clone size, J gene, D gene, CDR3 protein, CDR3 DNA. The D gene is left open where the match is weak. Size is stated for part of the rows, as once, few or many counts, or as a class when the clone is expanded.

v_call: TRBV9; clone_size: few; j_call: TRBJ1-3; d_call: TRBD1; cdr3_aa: CASSGLEQGDGNTIYF; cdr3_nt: TGTGCCAGCAGCGGACTGGAACAGGGGGACGGAAACACCATATATTTT
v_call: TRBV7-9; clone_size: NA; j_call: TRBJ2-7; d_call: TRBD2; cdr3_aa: CASSHTSGGLYEQYF; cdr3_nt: TGTGCCAGCAGCCATACTAGCGGGGGGTTATACGAGCAGTACTTC
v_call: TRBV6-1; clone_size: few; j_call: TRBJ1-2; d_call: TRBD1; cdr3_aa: CATTAPERTGWGYTF; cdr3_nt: TGTGCCACCACGGCTCCCGAAAGGACAGGGTGGGGCTACACCTTC
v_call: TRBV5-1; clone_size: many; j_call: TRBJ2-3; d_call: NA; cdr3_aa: CASRWAGPTSTDTQYF; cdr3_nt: TGCGCCAGCCGGTGGGCAGGGCCCACTAGCACAGATACGCAGTATTTT
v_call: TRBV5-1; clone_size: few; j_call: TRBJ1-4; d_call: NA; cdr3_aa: CASSLAGPPNEKLFF; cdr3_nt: TGCGCCAGCAGCTTGGCCGGCCCGCCTAATGAAAAACTGTTTTTT
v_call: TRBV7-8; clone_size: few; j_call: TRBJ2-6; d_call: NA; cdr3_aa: CASSLWSNQAGANVLTF; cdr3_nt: TGTGCCAGCAGCTTATGGTCCAACCAAGCCGGGGCCAACGTCCTGACTTTC
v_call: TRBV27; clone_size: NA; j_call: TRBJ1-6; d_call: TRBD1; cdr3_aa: CASKEDREGSPLHF; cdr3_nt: TGTGCCAGCAAGGAGGACAGGGAAGGTTCACCCCTCCACTTT
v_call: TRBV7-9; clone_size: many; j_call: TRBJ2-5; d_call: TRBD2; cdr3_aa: CASSSTSGAQETQYF; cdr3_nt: TGTGCCAGCAGCTCGACTAGCGGGGCGCAAGAGACCCAGTACTTC
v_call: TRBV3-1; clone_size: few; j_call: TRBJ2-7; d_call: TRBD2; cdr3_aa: CASSPRTSGGEQYF; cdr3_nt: TGTGCCAGCAGCCCCAGGACTAGCGGGGGCGAGCAGTACTTC
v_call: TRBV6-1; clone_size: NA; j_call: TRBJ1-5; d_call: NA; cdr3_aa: CASSGIEFSQPQHF; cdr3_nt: TGTGCCAGCAGTGGGATCGAATTTAGTCAGCCCCAGCATTTT
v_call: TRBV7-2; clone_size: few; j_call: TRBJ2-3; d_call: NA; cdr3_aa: CASSFQPPDTQYF; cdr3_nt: TGTGCCAGCAGCTTTCAGCCCCCAGATACGCAGTATTTT
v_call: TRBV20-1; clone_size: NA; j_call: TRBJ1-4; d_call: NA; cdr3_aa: CSARRRGAWEKLFF; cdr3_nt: TGCAGTGCTAGGCGCCGGGGGGCTTGGGAAAAACTGTTTTTT
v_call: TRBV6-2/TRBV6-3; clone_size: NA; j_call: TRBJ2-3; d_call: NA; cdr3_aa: CASRPSGGDTQYF; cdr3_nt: TGTGCCAGCAGGCCTTCCGGGGGCGATACGCAGTATTTT
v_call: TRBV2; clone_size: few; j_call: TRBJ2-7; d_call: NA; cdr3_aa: CASIQYALRDYEQYF; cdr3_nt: TGTGCCAGCATACAGTATGCCTTGCGGGACTACGAGCAGTACTTC
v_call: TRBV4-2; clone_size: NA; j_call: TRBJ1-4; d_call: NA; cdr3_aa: CASSQERMTNEKLFF; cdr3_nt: TGTGCCAGCAGCCAAGAACGGATGACTAATGAAAAACTGTTTTTT
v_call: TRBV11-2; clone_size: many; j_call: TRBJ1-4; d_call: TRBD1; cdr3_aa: CASSLAPGTGGEKLFF; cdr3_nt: TGTGCCAGCAGCTTAGCACCCGGGACAGGGGGTGAAAAACTGTTTTTT
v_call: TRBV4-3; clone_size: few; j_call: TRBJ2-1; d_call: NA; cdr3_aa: CASSQENFDRDAKFF; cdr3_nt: TGCGCCAGCAGCCAGGAGAACTTTGACCGGGACGCGAAGTTCTTC
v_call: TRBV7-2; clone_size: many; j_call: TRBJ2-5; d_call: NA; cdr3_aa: CASSQRGHETQYF; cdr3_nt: TGTGCCAGCAGCCAAAGGGGCCACGAGACCCAGTACTTC
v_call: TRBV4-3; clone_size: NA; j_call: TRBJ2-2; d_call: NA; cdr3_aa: CASSQERNTNTWELFF; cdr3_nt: TGCGCCAGCAGCCAAGAAAGGAACACGAACACCTGGGAGCTGTTTTTT
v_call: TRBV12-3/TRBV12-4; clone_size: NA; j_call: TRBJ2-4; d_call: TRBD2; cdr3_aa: CASSLGLAGLGYIQYF; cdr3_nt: TGTGCCAGCAGTCTCGGACTAGCGGGGCTAGGGTACATTCAGTACTTC
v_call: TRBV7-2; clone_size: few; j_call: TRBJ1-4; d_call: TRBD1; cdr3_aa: CASSRGTVWEKLFF; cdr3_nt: TGTGCCAGCAGCAGAGGGACAGTTTGGGAAAAACTGTTTTTT
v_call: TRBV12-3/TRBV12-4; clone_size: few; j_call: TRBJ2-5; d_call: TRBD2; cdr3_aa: CASRGPGGKTQYF; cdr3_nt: TGTGCCAGCAGGGGCCCGGGGGGGAAGACCCAGTACTTC
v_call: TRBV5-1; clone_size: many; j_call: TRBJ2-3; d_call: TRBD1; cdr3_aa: CASLKDRSTDTQYF; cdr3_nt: TGCGCCAGCCTCAAGGACAGGTCCACAGATACGCAGTATTTT
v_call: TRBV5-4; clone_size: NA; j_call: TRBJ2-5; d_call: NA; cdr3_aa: CASSSGLLGETQYF; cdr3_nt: TGTGCCAGCAGCTCTGGGCTTCTTGGAGAGACCCAGTACTTC
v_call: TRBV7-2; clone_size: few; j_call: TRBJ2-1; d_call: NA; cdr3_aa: CASSFRPYVVEDEQFF; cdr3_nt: TGTGCCAGCAGCTTTAGGCCCTACGTAGTCGAGGATGAGCAGTTCTTC
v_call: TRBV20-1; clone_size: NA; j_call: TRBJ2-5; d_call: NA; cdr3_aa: CSAWDSQETQYF; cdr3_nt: TGCAGTGCTTGGGACTCGCAAGAGACCCAGTACTTC
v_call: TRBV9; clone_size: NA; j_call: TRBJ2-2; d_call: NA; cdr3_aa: CASSVRGRNTGELFF; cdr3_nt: TGTGCCAGCAGCGTAAGAGGGAGGAACACCGGGGAGCTGTTTTTT
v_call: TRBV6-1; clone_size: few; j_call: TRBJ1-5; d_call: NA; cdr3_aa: CASSSRWTNQPQHF; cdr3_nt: TGTGCCAGCAGCTCCAGGTGGACCAATCAGCCCCAGCATTTT
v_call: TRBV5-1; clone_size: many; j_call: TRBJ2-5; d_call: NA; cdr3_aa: CASSRGTVQETQYF; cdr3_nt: TGCGCCAGCAGCCGCGGGACAGTCCAAGAGACCCAGTACTTC
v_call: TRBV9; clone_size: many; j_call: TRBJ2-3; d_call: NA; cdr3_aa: CASSAEKPGARITDTQYF; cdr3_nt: TGTGCCAGCAGCGCCGAGAAGCCTGGGGCCCGAATCACAGATACGCAGTATTTT
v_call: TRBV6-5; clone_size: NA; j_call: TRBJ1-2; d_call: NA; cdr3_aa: CASSYANRDGYTF; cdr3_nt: TGTGCCAGCAGTTACGCAAATCGGGATGGCTACACCTTC
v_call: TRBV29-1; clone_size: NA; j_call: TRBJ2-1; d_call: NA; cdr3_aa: CSVESVDNEQFF; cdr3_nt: TGCAGCGTTGAGAGCGTGGACAATGAGCAGTTCTTC
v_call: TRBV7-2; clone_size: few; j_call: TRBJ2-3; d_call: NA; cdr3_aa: CASRWLGGAGTDTQYF; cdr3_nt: TGTGCCAGCAGGTGGTTAGGGGGGGCTGGCACAGATACGCAGTATTTT
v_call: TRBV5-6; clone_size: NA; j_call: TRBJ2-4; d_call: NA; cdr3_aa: CASTSPETQNIQYF; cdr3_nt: TGTGCCAGCACAAGTCCCGAGACACAGAACATTCAGTACTTC
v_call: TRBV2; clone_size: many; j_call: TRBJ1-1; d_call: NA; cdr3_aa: CASRESRRAFF; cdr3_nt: TGTGCCAGCAGGGAAAGTAGACGAGCTTTCTTT
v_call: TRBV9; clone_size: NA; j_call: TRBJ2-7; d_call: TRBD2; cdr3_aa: CASSVGSGAPQYF; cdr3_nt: TGTGCCAGCAGCGTAGGTAGCGGGGCGCCGCAGTACTTC
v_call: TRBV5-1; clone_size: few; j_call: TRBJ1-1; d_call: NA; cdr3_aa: CASSLVYGPVTEAFF; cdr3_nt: TGCGCCAGCAGCTTGGTCTATGGGCCCGTTACTGAAGCTTTCTTT
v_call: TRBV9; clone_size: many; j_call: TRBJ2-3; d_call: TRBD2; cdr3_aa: CASSVDGGVLDTQYF; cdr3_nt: TGTGCCAGCAGCGTAGACGGGGGGGTGCTAGATACGCAGTATTTT
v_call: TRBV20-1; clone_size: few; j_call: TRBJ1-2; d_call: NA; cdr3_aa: CSVGQLEGYTF; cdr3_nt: TGCAGTGTGGGGCAGCTTGAGGGCTACACCTTC
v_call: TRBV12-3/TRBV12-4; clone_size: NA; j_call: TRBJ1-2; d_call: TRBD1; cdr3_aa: CASSLRTGGNYGYTF; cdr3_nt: TGTGCCAGCAGTTTAAGGACAGGAGGAAACTATGGCTACACCTTC
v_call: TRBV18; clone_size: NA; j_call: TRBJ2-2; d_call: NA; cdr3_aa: CASSPNRDSSGELFF; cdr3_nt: TGTGCCAGCTCACCGAACAGGGATTCATCCGGGGAGCTGTTTTTT
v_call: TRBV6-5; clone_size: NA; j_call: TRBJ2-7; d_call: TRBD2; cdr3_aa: CASSYQGGGYSSYEQYF; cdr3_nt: TGTGCCAGCAGTTATCAAGGCGGGGGGTATAGCTCCTACGAGCAGTACTTC
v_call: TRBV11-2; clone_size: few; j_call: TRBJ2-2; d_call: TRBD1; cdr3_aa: CASSNRGLSNTGELFF; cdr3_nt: TGTGCCAGCAGCAACAGGGGATTGTCGAACACCGGGGAGCTGTTTTTT
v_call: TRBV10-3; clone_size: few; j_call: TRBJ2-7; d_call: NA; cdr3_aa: CAISGLGVYEQYF; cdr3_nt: TGTGCCATCAGTGGGCTGGGAGTGTACGAGCAGTACTTC
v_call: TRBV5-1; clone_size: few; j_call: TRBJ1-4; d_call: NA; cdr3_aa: CASSTGRGGAFEKLFF; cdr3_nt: TGCGCCAGCAGTACGGGACGGGGGGGGGCCTTTGAAAAACTGTTTTTT
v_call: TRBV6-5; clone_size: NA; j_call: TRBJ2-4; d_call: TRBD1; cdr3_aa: CASSYSTGANIQYF; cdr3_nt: TGTGCCAGCAGTTATTCCACAGGGGCGAACATTCAGTACTTC
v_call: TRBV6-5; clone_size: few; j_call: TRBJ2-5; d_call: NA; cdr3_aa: CASSYLQQETQYF; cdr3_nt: TGTGCCAGCAGTTATCTACAGCAAGAGACCCAGTACTTC
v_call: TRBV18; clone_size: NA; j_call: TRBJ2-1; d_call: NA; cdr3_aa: CASSWVGADEQFF; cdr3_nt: TGTGCCAGCTCCTGGGTGGGGGCGGATGAGCAGTTCTTC